This is a list of T cell receptor beta chains from one sample in a study of T-cell memory formation after mild COVID-19. TCRdb ran MiXCR on the 5' RACE reads and lists one entry per CDR3 protein. The table records about 430,000 distinct CDR3 sequences, roughly 18% of them present only once. Source material: PBMCs or a T cell subset sorted from them (not recorded which). Receptors originate from a man between 18 and 35 years old who had mild COVID-19 (a few samples of this study predate the infection). Cell type and time point are not known. Both conserved end residues are part of each CDR3. D genes are given only for firm matches. Not all rows give a size; the values are once, few, many and, for expanded clones, a class.

v_call	d_call	clone_size	j_call	cdr3_nt	cdr3_aa
TRBV7-2	NA	few	TRBJ2-1	TGTGCCAGCAGCTTGGAAACAGTAGTTTACAATGAGCAGTTCTTC	CASSLETVVYNEQFF
TRBV20-1	NA	many	TRBJ1-6	TGCAGTGCTAGAGATTTACGGGGGGCTTCACCCCTCCACTTT	CSARDLRGASPLHF
TRBV12-3/TRBV12-4	NA	NA	TRBJ2-6	TGTGCCAGCAGTTTATCCCGGGGGGGGGCCAACGTCCTGACTTTC	CASSLSRGGANVLTF
TRBV28	NA	NA	TRBJ1-1	TGTGCCAGCTACATGGGACAGAACACTGAAGCTTTCTTT	CASYMGQNTEAFF
TRBV7-2	NA	NA	TRBJ2-1	TGTGCCAGCAGCTTATTTAGCGGAGGAGAGCAGTTCTTC	CASSLFSGGEQFF
TRBV4-3	NA	many	TRBJ2-2	TGCGCCAGCAGCCAAACAGGGTTCGGGGAGCTGTTTTTT	CASSQTGFGELFF
TRBV5-1	NA	few	TRBJ1-1	TGCGCCAGCAGCCGAGAGAGGACCCGAACGTTTTTGACTGAAGCTTTCTTT	CASSRERTRTFLTEAFF
TRBV3-1	NA	NA	TRBJ1-2	TGTGCCAGCAGCCAGGAACTCAGTACAGGGTCCCCTAACTATGGCTACACCTTC	CASSQELSTGSPNYGYTF
TRBV7-8	NA	NA	TRBJ2-3	TGTGCCAGCAGCTTAGTGTACCTAGTATCAGATACGCAGTATTTT	CASSLVYLVSDTQYF
TRBV6-1	NA	NA	TRBJ1-1	TGTGCCAGCAAAAACCCCAGTGGGGGAACTGAAGCTTTCTTT	CASKNPSGGTEAFF
TRBV5-1	NA	few	TRBJ1-3	TGCGCCAGCAGCTTGGACGGTCGGGGGCAAGGAAACACCATATATTTT	CASSLDGRGQGNTIYF
TRBV10-3	TRBD1	NA	TRBJ1-1	TGTGCCATCAGTGAGTCCGGACAGGGCCGTCGCAACACTGAAGCTTTCTTT	CAISESGQGRRNTEAFF
TRBV20-1	TRBD1	NA	TRBJ1-2	TGCAGTGCTAAGGGACAGGGCGAACTCTATGGCTACACCTTC	CSAKGQGELYGYTF
TRBV30	NA	NA	TRBJ2-4	TGTGCCTGGAGTGGGGGTGCCAAAAACATTCAGTACTTC	CAWSGGAKNIQYF
TRBV27	NA	few	TRBJ2-3	TGTGCCAGCAGTAGTAAGGCAGTCTTTAGTGATACGCAGTATTTT	CASSSKAVFSDTQYF
TRBV10-3	NA	NA	TRBJ2-7	TGTGCCATCAGTGAGTCGCTGGCAGCCGCCTCCTACGAGCAGTACTTC	CAISESLAAASYEQYF
TRBV5-1	NA	NA	TRBJ2-7	TGCGCCAGCAGCCCACAGGGTCGAGAGCAGTACTTC	CASSPQGREQYF
TRBV6-4	TRBD2	many	TRBJ2-1	TGTGCCAGCAGTGACGGACTAGAAAACAATGAGCAGTTCTTC	CASSDGLENNEQFF
TRBV6-5	NA	few	TRBJ1-2	TGTGCCAGCAGCCCCTTGACAGTTAGTGGCTACACCTTC	CASSPLTVSGYTF
TRBV7-8	NA	few	TRBJ1-6	TGTGCCAGCAGCTTTCCTGGCCGGGTGTCTAATTCACCCCTCCACTTT	CASSFPGRVSNSPLHF
TRBV18	NA	NA	TRBJ1-2	TGTGCCAGCTCACCCGGCCGAGACGGTTTTGGCTACACCTTC	CASSPGRDGFGYTF
TRBV5-1	TRBD1	NA	TRBJ2-2	TGCGCCAGCAGTCCCGTCGTGGGACAGGGCAACACCGGGGAGCTGTTTTTT	CASSPVVGQGNTGELFF
TRBV12-3/TRBV12-4	NA	many	TRBJ1-2	TGTGCCAGCAGTCCCCTGCGACAGAACTTTATCTTC	CASSPLRQNFIF
TRBV5-1	NA	few	TRBJ1-1	TGCGCCAGCAGCTACGGGGGTGTGAACACTGAAGCTTTCTTT	CASSYGGVNTEAFF
TRBV20-1	TRBD1	NA	TRBJ2-3	TGCAGTGCTAGTCAAGGGGGCCTCACAGATACGCAGTATTTT	CSASQGGLTDTQYF
TRBV11-2	TRBD2	few	TRBJ2-1	TGTGCCAGCAGCTCTCGGACTAGCGGGGGGTTAGATGAGCAGTTCTTC	CASSSRTSGGLDEQFF
TRBV5-8	TRBD2	many	TRBJ2-3	TGTGCCAGCAGCTCCTCGGGAGGGCCCGAACGCACAGATACGCAGTATTTT	CASSSSGGPERTDTQYF
TRBV10-3	NA	NA	TRBJ2-3	TGTGCCATCAGTGTTACGGAGGTCCCAGATACGCAGTATTTT	CAISVTEVPDTQYF
TRBV29-1	NA	NA	TRBJ2-2	TGCAGCGTTGCCCCACTGCTCAGCACCGGGGAGCTGTTTTTT	CSVAPLLSTGELFF
TRBV15	NA	few	TRBJ2-2	TGTGCCACCAGCAGAGATAGAGCGAAAGAGAACACCGGGGAGCTGTTTTTT	CATSRDRAKENTGELFF
TRBV12-3/TRBV12-4	TRBD1	many	TRBJ1-2	TGTGCCAGCAGTTTAACGGACAGGGGAAATGGCTACACCTTC	CASSLTDRGNGYTF
TRBV5-1	TRBD2	NA	TRBJ2-7	TGCGCCAGCAGCGTGACTAGCGGGGGGGCCGGCGAGCAGTACTTC	CASSVTSGGAGEQYF
TRBV20-1	TRBD1	many	TRBJ2-3	TGCAGTGCTAGAAGCCCGACAGGGGGCGATGGTTTTCCGCAGTATTTT	CSARSPTGGDGFPQYF
TRBV6-6	NA	NA	TRBJ2-2	TGTGCCAGCAGTTACCGGGACGACCCCACCGGGGAGCTGTTTTTT	CASSYRDDPTGELFF
TRBV7-9	NA	NA	TRBJ2-1	TGTGCCAGCAGCCCGGACAGTAACAATGAGCAGTTCTTC	CASSPDSNNEQFF
TRBV7-9	NA	few	TRBJ2-1	TGTGCCAGCAGCTTATCCGGGTGGGGTGAGCAGTTCTTC	CASSLSGWGEQFF
TRBV12-3/TRBV12-4	NA	few	TRBJ1-2	TGTGCCAGCAGTTCATTAGGGAACAGTGGCTACACCTTC	CASSSLGNSGYTF
TRBV6-5	NA	NA	TRBJ1-1	TGTGCCAGCAGCAGCGGCGGGGCCCGGGGCACTGAAGCTTTCTTT	CASSSGGARGTEAFF
TRBV19	NA	NA	TRBJ1-1	TGTGCCAGTAGTATATCCCCGGGACTGGGTGAAGCTTTCTTT	CASSISPGLGEAFF
TRBV6-5	NA	few	TRBJ2-1	TGTGCCAGCAGCCCCCCCCGCCGGGTTACTGAGCAGTTCTTC	CASSPPRRVTEQFF
TRBV5-1	NA	many	TRBJ2-3	TGCGCCAGCAGCGTCGACATAGATACGCAGTATTTT	CASSVDIDTQYF
TRBV4-2	NA	NA	TRBJ1-5	TGTGCCAGCAGCCAAGAGGGTCAGGGAGCCCAGCCCCAGCATTTT	CASSQEGQGAQPQHF
TRBV10-3	TRBD1	NA	TRBJ2-7	TGTGCCACGCTCGGACAGGGAGGATCCTACGAGCAGTACTTC	CATLGQGGSYEQYF
TRBV4-3	TRBD1	few	TRBJ1-6	TGCGCCAGCAAGCTCGGGGGACAGGGCTATTCACCCCTCCACTTT	CASKLGGQGYSPLHF
TRBV10-1	TRBD2	NA	TRBJ2-1	TGCGCCAGCAGTGATGGCGGGGGGGCCCACAATGAGCAGTTCTTC	CASSDGGGAHNEQFF
TRBV6-6	NA	NA	TRBJ2-7	TGTGCCAGCAGCGCTATAGGAGACGAGCAGTACTTC	CASSAIGDEQYF
TRBV28	NA	NA	TRBJ1-5	TGTGCCAGCAGTCCACGAGGGGGGGAAAGGGGCAATCAGCCCCAGCATTTT	CASSPRGGERGNQPQHF
TRBV7-9	TRBD1	NA	TRBJ1-1	TGTGCCAGCAGCTTACTTCCGACAGGGGTATGGGCTAGTGCTGAAGCTTTCTTT	CASSLLPTGVWASAEAFF
TRBV28	NA	NA	TRBJ1-2	TGTGCCAGCAGTTTAATGTACGGAATTTCTATCGACGGCTACACCTTC	CASSLMYGISIDGYTF
TRBV7-3	NA	NA	TRBJ2-5	TGTGCCAGCAGCTTCAACGGGGGGCCGGGGGAGACCCAGTACTTC	CASSFNGGPGETQYF
TRBV10-3	NA	few	TRBJ1-1	TGTGCCATCAGTGGAACAGGCTTCCCTATGAACACTGAAGCTTTCTTT	CAISGTGFPMNTEAFF
TRBV20-1	NA	many	TRBJ1-5	TGCAGTGCTAGAGATGGAAGGGCGGTTAGCAATCAGCCCCAGCATTTT	CSARDGRAVSNQPQHF
TRBV5-1	NA	NA	TRBJ1-1	TGCGCCAGCAGCTTATCAGGGTATGACGCCCGATTTTTT	CASSLSGYDARFF
TRBV30	NA	few	TRBJ2-4	TGTGCCTGGAGTGTTGCGGAAAACATTCAGTACTTC	CAWSVAENIQYF
TRBV4-2	NA	NA	TRBJ1-6	TGTGCCAGCAGCCAACCCTCAGGGGCTAGTAATTCACCCCTCCACTTT	CASSQPSGASNSPLHF
TRBV20-1	NA	NA	TRBJ1-5	TGCAGTGCTCCGCAGGGTGGAGATCAGCCCCAGCATTTT	CSAPQGGDQPQHF